A single sample gave rise to the 12 T cell receptor beta chains below, sequenced in a study of shared clonotypes between healthy human individuals. TCRdb keeps only in-frame clones here, not all; method: immunoSEQ multiplex PCR. The repertoire holds 110,000 or so clones, with approximately 70% as singletons. Sequencing used memory CD8+ T cells sorted from blood. Subset given: CD45RO+ cells pooled with CCR7-negative TemRA cells. These receptors were taken from a woman aged 25 to 39 in good health.

The rearrangement uses TRBV28 and TRBJ2-7, with a tentative D call TRBD1 (5 bases). The V end lost 0 bases, the J end lost 2 bases, and 8 bases lay between the germline ends. Germline CDR1 reads MDHEN; CDR2 reads SYDVKM. The CDR3 length is 14 residues. The CDR3 DNA reads as TGTGCCAGCAGTTTATGGGTCAGGGCCTACGAGCAGTACTTC. Translation gives CASSLWVRAYEQYF.

There are a few counts of this clone. The chain employs TRBV9 and TRBJ2-6; 9 bases align to TRBD1. The germline V gene encodes CDR1 SGDLS and CDR2 YYNGEE. The CDR3 is 16 residues long. V was pared by 3 bases and J by 2 bases, with 3 bases of the junction left unmatched. CDR3 sequence (DNA): TGTGCCAGCAGCGGTACAGGGGGCGCTGGGGCCAACGTCCTGACTTTC. The encoded protein is CASSGTGGAGANVLTF.

The rearrangement links TRBV7-8 to TRBJ1-2; 7 bases fit TRBD1. The CDR3 sequence is 15 residues long. Per germline, CDR1 SGHVS and CDR2 FQNEAQ. After removal of 1 base from V and 4 bases from J, the junction contained 6 bases not matched to a gene. In nucleotides, the CDR3 is TGTGCCAGCAGCTTAGGCCCCGGGACAGTCTATGGCTACACCTTC. Translated, it gives CASSLGPGTVYGYTF. Together with reference TRBV7-8 and TRBJ1-2, the CDR3 gives the full variable domain: GAGVSQSPRYKVAKRGQDVALRCDPISGHVSLFWYQQALGQGPEFLTYFQNEAQLDKSGLPSDRFFAERPEGSVSTLKIQRTQQEDSAVYLCASSLGPGTVYGYTFGSGTRLTVV.

The J gene is TRBJ1-1, the V gene TRBV19; 7 positions match TRBD1. The CDR3 has 15 amino acids. The junction had 6 bases not matched to a gene; V was cut back by 2 bases and J by 3 bases. In germline, CDR1 is LNHDA, CDR2 SQIVND (reference sequence). CDR3 residues: CASSISHRGDTEAFF. DNA of the CDR3: TGTGCCAGTAGTATATCCCACAGGGGTGACACTGAAGCTTTCTTT.

The chain carries TRBV28 and TRBJ2-2; the match to TRBD2 covers 7 bases. J was trimmed by 5 bases and V by 3 bases; bases with no gene match: 6. The V gene's germline CDR1 is MDHEN and CDR2 SYDVKM. This CDR3 region has 15 residues. CDR3 nucleotide sequence: TGTGCCAGCAGTTTCGGGGGGAGGGAAACCGGGGAGCTGTTTTTT. Residues: CASSFGGRETGELFF.

The DNA of the CDR3 is TGCGCCAGCAGCGGGACTAGCGGGATCAACAATGAGCAGTTCTTC. Translation: CASSGTSGINNEQFF. The chain combines TRBV10-2 with TRBJ2-1, with TRBD2 matching over 13 bases. The CDR3 runs to 15 residues. The ends lost 6 bases at V and 5 bases at J; junction bases unmatched: 4. CDR1 is WSHSY and CDR2 is SAAADI in the germline V gene.

This clone came up once. This sequence joins TRBV11-3 and TRBJ2-1; D uncertain. Germline CDR1 SGHNT, CDR2 YENEEA. CDR3 length: 16 residues. Trimming shortened V by 2 bases and J by 0 bases, and 11 bases separated the two germline ends. CDR3 sequence (DNA): TGTGCCAGCAGCTTAATGTGGGGAAGCTCCTACAATGAGCAGTTCTTC. It yields the protein CASSLMWGSSYNEQFF.

The CDR3 sequence is CASSSDRGVYEQYF. The CDR3 coding sequence is TGTGCCAGCAGTTCTGACAGGGGGGTCTACGAGCAGTACTTC. This chain connects TRBV5-4 to TRBJ2-7; 9 bases match TRBD1. Germline V gives CDR1 SGHNT, CDR2 YYREEE (reference sequence). The V gene end was trimmed by 5 bases and the J gene end by 3 bases; junction bases not matched to a gene: 6. The CDR3 has 14 amino acids.

The chain joins TRBV28 to TRBJ1-2, with 7 positions matching TRBD1. Trimming took 5 bases from V and 9 from J; bases not matched to a gene: 12. Germline V gene sequence: CDR1 MDHEN, CDR2 SYDVKM. CDR3 length equals 14 residues. CDR3 region: CASSPTGTEECYTF. CDR3 in DNA: TGTGCCAGCAGTCCTACCGGGACAGAGGAATGCTACACCTTC.

The chain uses TRBV10-3 and TRBJ2-7; 10 bases line up with TRBD2. The V gene's germline CDR1 is ENHRY and CDR2 SYGVKD. V dropped 10 bases and J dropped 4; count of bases not matched to a gene: 10. The CDR3 totals 14 residues. The CDR3 is CASRPGLATYEQYF. The CDR3 DNA is TGTGCCAGCCGACCGGGACTAGCGACTTACGAGCAGTACTTC.

V is TRBV6-5 and J is TRBJ2-7; D gene uncertain. Germline assignment: CDR1 MNHEY and CDR2 SVGAGI. The V gene lost 5 bases and the J gene lost 3 bases, with 14 bases spanning the gap. The CDR3 contains 14 residues. DNA of the CDR3: TGTGCCAGCAGTAGCCCGGACGCGGACTACGAGCAGTACTTC. This gives the protein CASSSPDADYEQYF.

V is TRBV4-2 and J is TRBJ1-2; D not resolved. Looked up from germline, CDR1 is LGHNA and CDR2 is YNFKEQ. Trimming took off 2 bases at V and 3 bases at J, with 16 bases between the two ends. The CDR3 contains 16 residues. The CDR3 here is CASSQLNGGLDYGYTF. In DNA, the CDR3 is TGTGCCAGCAGCCAACTGAACGGAGGTTTAGACTATGGCTACACCTTC.